These 24 T cell receptor beta chains were all obtained from the same sample, sequenced in a study of beta chain features in type 1 diabetes. Overall study findings and caveats: TCRB CDR3s were moderately but significantly shorter in Type 1 diabetes patients in all four CD4+ subsets.

Their recognized antigens are unknown. Isolated RNA was reverse transcribed in full, so expressed TCRB transcripts were sequenced. Libraries were prepared by immunoSEQ multiplex PCR; TCRdb keeps only in-frame clonotypes and omits some of them. The table has around 600,000 clones, over 10% seen once. The sample was naive CD4+ T cells from blood. The receptors derive from a man in his thirties or forties with type 1 diabetes.

This clone was recorded a few times. This chain joins TRBV19 and TRBJ1-5; possible D gene TRBD1, 6 bases. CDR1 is LNHDA and CDR2 is SQIVND in the germline V gene (reference sequence). V was trimmed by 4 bases and J by 2 bases, leaving 9 bases between them. CDR3 length: 14 amino acids. CDR3 DNA: TGTGCCAGTAGTAGGGCAGGGGGCAATCAGCCCCAGCATTTT. Protein: CASSRAGGNQPQHF.

Comment on this clone: Within the sample, other DNA sequences also encode this same CDR3. This rearrangement joins TRBV5-1 to TRBJ2-7; the D gene is possibly TRBD2 (5 bases). V dropped 2 bases and J dropped 0 bases, with 6 bases sitting between them. CDR1 is SGHRS and CDR2 is YFSETQ in the germline V gene. The CDR3 has 13 amino acids. CDR3 residues: CASSFEGSYEQYF. The CDR3 coding sequence is TGCGCCAGCAGCTTCGAGGGCTCCTACGAGCAGTACTTC.

This sequence joins TRBV9 and TRBJ2-2, with unresolved D. This CDR3 has 15 amino acids. Trimming took off 0 bases at V and 0 bases at J, with 6 bases between the two ends. The V gene's germline CDR1 is SGDLS and CDR2 YYNGEE. In nucleotides, the CDR3 is TGTGCCAGCAGCGTAGTGGCAGCGAACACCGGGGAGCTGTTTTTT. Translation: CASSVVAANTGELFF.

The chain uses TRBV5-1 and TRBJ2-5, with 12 positions matching TRBD2. The V gene end was trimmed by 4 bases and the J gene end by 1 base; junction bases not matched to a gene: 5. The CDR3 is 16 amino acids. The germline V gene encodes CDR1 SGHRS and CDR2 YFSETQ. This CDR3 reads CASSISTSGGQETQYF. The CDR3 coding sequence is TGCGCCAGCAGCATCTCGACTAGCGGGGGCCAAGAGACCCAGTACTTC.

The V gene is TRBV4-1, the J gene TRBJ2-7; D assignment may be TRBD1 or TRBD2 (5 bases each). The CDR3 is made up of 14 amino acids. V lost 4 bases and J 4 bases, leaving 14 bases between the germline ends. Germline assignment: CDR1 MGHRA and CDR2 YSYEKL. CDR3: CASSLEGFKYEQYF. DNA for the CDR3: TGCGCCAGCAGCCTCGAGGGGTTTAAGTACGAGCAGTACTTC.

The chain carries TRBV7-9 and TRBJ1-1; 7 bases line up with TRBD1. Germline V gene lookup returns CDR1 SEHNR and CDR2 FQNEAQ (reference sequence). The trim removed 1 base at V and 3 bases at J, leaving 8 bases unmatched. This CDR3 spans 16 amino acids. CDR3 sequence: CASSLGRGGVYTEAFF. The CDR3 coding sequence is TGTGCCAGCAGCTTAGGCAGGGGGGGTGTTTACACTGAAGCTTTCTTT.

This chain joins TRBV10-3 and TRBJ2-4; the D gene could be TRBD1 or TRBD2 (5 bases each). The germline CDR1 and CDR2 sequences are ENHRY and SYGVKD. Deletions cut 0 bases from V and 8 bases from J, with 20 bases between. The CDR3 runs to 17 residues. The CDR3 nucleotides are TGTGCCATCAGTGAGTCGAAAGGCAGGGACCCGGTAGACATTCAGTACTTC. Its protein is CAISESKGRDPVDIQYF.

This chain joins TRBV7-9 and TRBJ2-2, with D maybe TRBD1 (5 bases). Germline CDR1 reads SEHNR; CDR2 reads FQNEAQ (reference sequence). Trimming removed 4 bases at V and 2 bases at J, with 17 bases between. The CDR3 runs to 17 residues. In DNA form, the CDR3 reads TGTGCCAGCAGCTCCGCCCTAAGGGGTTCAAACACCGGGGAGCTGTTTTTT. It yields the protein CASSSALRGSNTGELFF.

This clone has a single count. The chain is built from TRBV7-9 and TRBJ2-3, with no clear D. Germline loops: CDR1 SEHNR, CDR2 FQNEAQ (reference sequence). Between the trimmed V and J ends, which lost 3 bases and 3 bases, there was a span of 13 bases. The CDR3 extends over 15 amino acids. CDR3 nucleotide sequence: TGTGCCAGCAGCTTCGGAACGCCCCCAACAGATACGCAGTATTTT. Amino acid sequence: CASSFGTPPTDTQYF.

The rearrangement uses TRBV27 and TRBJ2-3; D uncertain. CDR1 is MNHEY and CDR2 is SMNVEV in the germline V gene (reference sequence). The CDR3 has 14 amino acids. The V gene lost 3 bases and the J gene lost 6 bases, with 13 bases spanning the gap. In nucleotides, the CDR3 is TGTGCCAGCAGTTTTGAAATTATGGCGGATACGCAGTATTTT. This translates into CASSFEIMADTQYF.

This clone turned up a few times. The chain is built from TRBV2 and TRBJ1-6; 9 bases agree with TRBD1. With V trimmed by 10 bases and J by 7 bases, 5 bases remained unmatched. There are 13 residues in the CDR3. The germline V gene encodes CDR1 SNHLY and CDR2 FYNNEI. CDR3 nucleotides: TGTGCCACGTCGGGACAGGGAAATTCACCCCTCCACTTT. It specifies CATSGQGNSPLHF. The whole variable domain, remainder taken from reference TRBV2 and TRBJ1-6, is EPEVTQTPSHQVTQMGQEVILRCVPISNHLYFYWYRQILGQKVEFLVSFYNNEISEKSEIFDDQFSVERPDGSNFTLKIRSTKLEDSAMYFCATSGQGNSPLHFGNGTRLTVT.

This clone was seen only a few times. The genes are TRBV25-1 and TRBJ2-3; possible D gene TRBD2, 5 bases. There are 14 residues in the CDR3. Trimming left V 5 bases short and J 2 bases short, with 11 bases between. Germline assignment: CDR1 MGHDK and CDR2 SYGVNS. The CDR3 DNA follows: TGTGCCAGCAGTAGCCGGGAACCCACAGATACGCAGTATTTT. Protein sequence: CASSSREPTDTQYF.

The chain combines TRBV7-8 with TRBJ2-1; 10 nucleotides match TRBD1. The V segment lost 4 bases and the J segment 6 bases; nucleotides outside the gene matches: 12. The CDR3 spans 17 residues. Germline V gene sequence: CDR1 SGHVS, CDR2 FQNEAQ. The CDR3 region is CASSSPRWDRGGNEQFF. CDR3 in DNA: TGTGCCAGCAGCTCACCCCGGTGGGACAGGGGAGGCAATGAGCAGTTCTTC.

This chain uses TRBV19 with TRBJ2-7; unclear D gene. CDR3 length: 12 residues. Trimming took 5 bases from V and 6 from J, leaving 11 bases between them. The germline gives CDR1 LNHDA, CDR2 SQIVND (reference sequence). CDR3 in amino acids: CASSQPPSEQYF. In DNA, the CDR3 is TGTGCCAGTAGTCAACCCCCCAGCGAGCAGTACTTC.

The rearrangement joins TRBV7-8 to TRBJ2-2, with D perhaps matching TRBD1 (6 bases). Trimming shortened V by 8 bases and J by 6 bases, and 10 bases separated the two germline ends. The V gene's germline CDR1 is SGHVS and CDR2 FQNEAQ. The CDR3 is 12 amino acids. CDR3 loop: CASDSGAGELFF. The CDR3 DNA sequence: TGTGCCAGCGACTCAGGGGCCGGGGAGCTGTTTTTT.

The rearrangement joins TRBV6-5 to TRBJ2-1; TRBD2 matches at 9 bases. The V gene end was trimmed by 2 bases and the J gene end by 11 bases; junction bases not matched to a gene: 13. Germline CDR1 MNHEY, CDR2 SVGAGI. The CDR3 is made up of 16 amino acids. The CDR3 loop is CASSYEQRGASLQQFF. In nucleotides, the CDR3 is TGTGCCAGCAGTTACGAGCAGCGGGGGGCGTCGTTGCAGCAGTTCTTC.

In its sample, this clone was seen a few times. V and J are TRBV5-6 and TRBJ2-7, with TRBD1 matching over 11 bases. The J segment lost 6 bases and the V segment lost 1 base, leaving 3 bases of the junction unmatched. Per the germline V gene, CDR1 is SGHDT and CDR2 is YYEEEE. The CDR3 is made up of 14 amino acids. Written as DNA, the CDR3 is TGTGCCAGCAGCTTGACCGGGACAGGGGGCGAGCAGTACTTC. It codes for CASSLTGTGGEQYF. Supplemented by reference TRBV5-6 and TRBJ2-7, the full variable domain reads DAGVTQSPTHLIKTRGQQVTLRCSPKSGHDTVSWYQQALGQGPQFIFQYYEEEERQRGNFPDRFSGHQFPNYSSELNVNALLLGDSALYLCASSLTGTGGEQYFGPGTRLTVT.

This clone was counted between two and nine times. The rearrangement joins TRBV4-3 to TRBJ1-6; the D gene is possibly TRBD1 (5 bases). Germline V gene lookup returns CDR1 LGHNA and CDR2 YSLEER. V was clipped by 5 bases and J by 7 bases, with 21 bases between them. The CDR3 contains 17 residues. This CDR3 reads CASSSAAGQQINSPLHF. Written as DNA, the CDR3 is TGCGCCAGCAGCTCTGCCGCGGGGCAGCAAATCAATTCACCCCTCCACTTT.

This clone showed up just a few times. Distinct nucleotide sequences in the sample also encode this CDR3. This chain connects TRBV29-1 to TRBJ2-5, with D perhaps TRBD2 (6 bases). V gave up 0 bases and J gave up 5 bases, with 19 bases separating them. Germline CDR1 SQVTM, CDR2 ANQGSEA. CDR3 length: 16 amino acids. CDR3 in amino acids: CSVEDGGQGVGETQYF. The DNA for the CDR3 is TGCAGCGTTGAAGATGGAGGGCAGGGTGTGGGGGAGACCCAGTACTTC.

The chain couples TRBV7-9 to TRBJ2-1; no clear D. Germline CDR1 reads SEHNR; CDR2 reads FQNEAQ (reference sequence). Trimming cost V 5 bases and J 6 bases, with 14 bases left between them. The CDR3 extends over 14 amino acids. The CDR3 nucleotides are TGTGCCAGCAGCCTCCCCCCTACTACCAATGAGCAGTTCTTC. Protein product: CASSLPPTTNEQFF.

The rearrangement links TRBV11-3 to TRBJ2-1; D might be TRBD2 (5 bases). Germline V gene lookup returns CDR1 SGHNT and CDR2 YENEEA. V was clipped by 1 base and J by 9 bases, with 7 bases between them. The CDR3 has 12 residues. The CDR3 spells CASSLVRGEQFF. The CDR3 DNA is TGTGCCAGCAGCTTAGTCCGGGGTGAGCAGTTCTTC.

V gene TRBV6-5 combines with J gene TRBJ1-1; D is uncertain. V shed 4 bases and J shed 2 bases, with 11 bases lying between them. The CDR3 is made up of 14 amino acids. Per the germline V gene, CDR1 is MNHEY and CDR2 is SVGAGI. The DNA of the CDR3 is TGTGCCAGCAGTTTAGGCAGGTCAAACACTGAAGCTTTCTTT. Its protein product is CASSLGRSNTEAFF.

The rearrangement uses TRBV19 and TRBJ2-2; 7 nucleotides match TRBD1. Germline V gene data show CDR1 as LNHDA and CDR2 as SQIVND (reference sequence). This CDR3 is built from 14 residues. V lost 10 bases to trimming and J lost 0 bases; unmatched junction nucleotides: 5. CDR3 sequence reads: CAIRQGTNTGELFF. DNA of the CDR3: TGTGCCATCCGACAGGGAACGAACACCGGGGAGCTGTTTTTT.

The rearrangement joins TRBV28 to TRBJ2-3; no firm D call. The CDR3 runs to 11 residues. CDR1 and CDR2 (germline): MDHEN, SYDVKM. Trimming stripped 7 bases from V and 3 bases from J, with 5 bases between. DNA for the CDR3: TGTGCCAGCAAAGCGACAGATACGCAGTATTTT. This sequence encodes CASKATDTQYF. Full variable domain (missing parts from reference TRBV28 and TRBJ2-3): DVKVTQSSRYLVKRTGEKVFLECVQDMDHENMFWYRQDPGLGLRLIYFSYDVKMKEKGDIPEGYSVSREKKERFSLILESASTNQTSMYLCASKATDTQYFGPGTRLTVL.